The present entry profiles one TCR beta chain with its context. The data are from a study of blood T cells in healthy people across ages. This CDR3 spans 16 amino acids. Trimming removed 1 base at V and 7 bases at J, with 19 bases between. Per germline, CDR1 SNHLY and CDR2 FYNNEI. PCR was performed a second time for about 6 to 12 cycles using a sample-barcoded 5' primer and a J-beta primer mix. Each cDNA molecule carried a tag from a template-switch adaptor that contained 12 random nucleotides. TCRdb re-called the 5' RACE reads through MiXCR, storing one row per CDR3 protein. The sample has about 810,000 distinct CDR3 sequences, 30% to 45% seen once.

The J gene is TRBJ1-2, the V gene TRBV2; TRBD1 is a possible D gene (5 bases). The receptor comes from a man in his late teens or twenties in good health. The sequenced sample consisted of blood. This CDR3 is CASSEDPGTSASGYTF. CDR3 DNA: TGTGCCAGCAGTGAAGATCCAGGGACTTCCGCGAGTGGCTACACCTTC.